This TCR beta chain was captured by sequencing in a study of cytomegalovirus exposure and HLA in healthy donors. Whole-study results and caveats: In an earlier analysis, productive rearrangement rates for most beta V segments clustered near 87% or 30%. Cytomegalovirus association was assigned to under 200 TCR beta chains. V- and J-gene trimming of TCR beta was linked (in a later analysis) to a missense DCLRE1C variant.

Comment on this clone: Its antigen is not known.

Primers for the PCR totalled 60 Vbeta and 13 Jbeta. Clones were read by immunoSEQ multiplex PCR, and TCRdb kept only the in-frame ones, dropping some. There are roughly 55,000 clones in the sample, with more than 9.5% held by the top ten. V lost 2 bases, J lost 4 bases, and 5 bases stayed unmatched. This CDR3 spans 14 amino acids. Germline values: CDR1 MDHEN, CDR2 SYDVKM. Source material: PBMCs. The clonotype originates from a woman in her fifties or sixties in good health and CMV-seropositive. The gene calls are TRBV28 and TRBJ2-7, with TRBD2 matching over 7 bases. The CDR3 region has the DNA TGTGCCAGCAGTTTACCGGGAGGCGCTTACGAGCAGTACTTC. This gives the protein CASSLPGGAYEQYF.